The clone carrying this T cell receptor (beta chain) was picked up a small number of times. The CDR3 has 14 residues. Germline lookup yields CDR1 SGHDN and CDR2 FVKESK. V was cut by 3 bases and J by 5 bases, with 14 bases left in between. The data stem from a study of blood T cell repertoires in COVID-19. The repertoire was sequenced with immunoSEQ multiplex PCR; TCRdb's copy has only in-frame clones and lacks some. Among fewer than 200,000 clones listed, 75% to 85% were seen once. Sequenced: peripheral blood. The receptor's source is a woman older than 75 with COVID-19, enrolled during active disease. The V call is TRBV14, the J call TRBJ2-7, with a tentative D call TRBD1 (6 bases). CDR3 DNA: TGTGCCAGCAGCCAGAACAGGGTCTCACACGAGCAGTACTTC. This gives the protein CASSQNRVSHEQYF.